This T cell receptor (beta chain) was recovered during a study of technical replicates of blood from several donors. The table came from immunoSEQ multiplex PCR; TCRdb's copy has only in-frame clones and leaves some out. The repertoire includes tens of thousands of clones, approximately 95% of them detected once, and roughly 0.35% sits in the top ten. V lost 5 bases, J lost 10 bases, and 13 bases stayed unmatched. Germline CDR1 and CDR2: SGHNT and YENEEA. The CDR3 contains 17 residues. The V and J genes are TRBV11-3 and TRBJ2-1, with 14 bases that match TRBD2. This sequence originates from a human donor in good health. Sequenced sample: T cells isolated from PBMCs. In nucleotides, the CDR3 is TGTGCCAGCAGCCGCCCCCCGGGACTAGCGGGAGAAGAGGAGCAGTTCTTC. Amino acids: CASSRPPGLAGEEEQFF.